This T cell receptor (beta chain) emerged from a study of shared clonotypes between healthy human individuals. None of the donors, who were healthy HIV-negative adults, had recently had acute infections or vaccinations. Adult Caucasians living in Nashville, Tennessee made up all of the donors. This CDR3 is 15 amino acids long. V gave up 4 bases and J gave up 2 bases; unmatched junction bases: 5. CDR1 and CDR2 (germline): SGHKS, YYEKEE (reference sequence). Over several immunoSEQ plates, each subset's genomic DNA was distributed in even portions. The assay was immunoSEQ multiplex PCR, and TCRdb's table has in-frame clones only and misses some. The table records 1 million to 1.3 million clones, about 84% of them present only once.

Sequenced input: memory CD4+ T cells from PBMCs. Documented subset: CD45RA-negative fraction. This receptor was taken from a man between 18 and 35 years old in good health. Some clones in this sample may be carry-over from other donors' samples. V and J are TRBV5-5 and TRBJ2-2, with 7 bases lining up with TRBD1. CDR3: CASSGGQLNTGELFF. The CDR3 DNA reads TGTGCCAGCAGCGGGGGACAGCTCAACACCGGGGAGCTGTTTTTT.